What follows are 24 T cell receptor beta chains derived from one specimen sequenced in a study of identical twins. Each CDR3 protein gets one entry after TCRdb re-called the 5' RACE reads with MiXCR. The table shows approximately 410,000 distinct CDR3 sequences, with about 18% occurring only once. Specimen: naive T cells sorted from blood. The receptors shown here come from a man aged 45-60 years in good health.

This chain connects TRBV5-1 to TRBJ2-7; TRBD2 matches 8 bases. The V gene's germline CDR1 is SGHRS and CDR2 YFSETQ. This CDR3 is built from 17 residues. With 0 bases clipped from V and 4 bases from J, the junction kept 12 bases outside the gene matches. The CDR3 DNA sequence: TGCGCCAGCAGCTTGGATAGTGGGCCCAGCGGGAGTTACGAGCAGTACTTC. Its protein is CASSLDSGPSGSYEQYF.

This clonotype has more than one count but fewer than ten. The chain links TRBV5-4 to TRBJ1-3; TRBD1 matches 9 bases. V gave up 5 bases and J gave up 2 bases; unmatched junction bases: 5. CDR1 is SGHNT, CDR2 YYREEE, per germline (reference sequence). The CDR3 is 15 amino acids. CDR3 amino acids: CASSPGTGTGNTIYF. CDR3 in DNA: TGTGCCAGCAGTCCCGGGACAGGGACTGGAAACACCATATATTTT.

In this sample, this clonotype turned up many times. V gene TRBV5-1 combines with J gene TRBJ2-5, with D unclear. V was pared by 1 base and J by 0 bases, with 4 bases between. The germline CDR1 and CDR2 sequences are SGHRS and YFSETQ. CDR3 length: 13 residues. The CDR3 region is CASSLQDQETQYF. The CDR3 DNA reads as TGCGCCAGCAGCTTGCAGGACCAAGAGACCCAGTACTTC.

This clonotype was seen more than once but under ten times. The rearrangement uses TRBV20-1 and TRBJ1-2, with a possible D match to TRBD1 (5 bases). Germline V gives CDR1 DFQATT, CDR2 SNEGSKA (reference sequence). The CDR3 length is 15 residues. Between the trimmed V and J ends, which lost 3 bases and 8 bases, there was a span of 22 bases. The CDR3, as DNA: TGCAGTGCTAGTGCGCACAACCGGGGCACTATGGGCTACACCTTC. This encodes CSASAHNRGTMGYTF.

The chain links TRBV7-9 to TRBJ2-5; D call uncertain. V shed 1 base and J shed 2 bases, with 8 bases lying between them. Germline V gene lookup returns CDR1 SEHNR and CDR2 FQNEAQ (reference sequence). This CDR3 region has 14 residues. CDR3 in amino acids: CASSLGAPQETQYF. The DNA for the CDR3 is TGTGCCAGCAGCTTAGGAGCACCTCAAGAGACCCAGTACTTC.

This clonotype occurred many times. The chain has TRBV13 and TRBJ1-2; unclear D gene. The CDR3 runs 15 residues. V was cut by 6 bases and J by 4 bases, with 18 bases left in between. From germline, CDR1 is PRHDT and CDR2 FYEKMQ (reference sequence). The CDR3 here is CASRWGGPGSYGYTF. As DNA, the CDR3 is TGTGCCAGCAGATGGGGAGGCCCGGGGAGCTATGGCTACACCTTC.

The chain couples TRBV20-1 to TRBJ1-2, with D unresolved. The CDR3 sequence is 12 residues long. Germline lookup yields CDR1 DFQATT and CDR2 SNEGSKA (reference sequence). V was clipped by 3 bases and J by 6 bases, with 11 bases between them. In nucleotides, the CDR3 is TGCAGTGCTAGCCGGCAGGAAGATGGCTACACCTTC. It codes for CSASRQEDGYTF.

This clonotype appeared many times. The chain recombines TRBV29-1 with TRBJ2-1; D unresolved. Per the germline V gene, CDR1 is SQVTM and CDR2 is ANQGSEA. This CDR3 region has 16 residues. Trimming left V 0 bases short and J 3 bases short, with 15 bases between. CDR3 protein: CSVEDGNSEVYNEQFF. The CDR3, as DNA: TGCAGCGTTGAAGATGGGAATAGTGAAGTCTACAATGAGCAGTTCTTC.

This clonotype was counted only a few times. The rearrangement joins TRBV20-1 to TRBJ1-5; the D gene is possibly TRBD1 (5 bases). Trimming cost V 6 bases and J 4 bases, with 13 bases left between them. The germline V gene has CDR1 DFQATT and CDR2 SNEGSKA (reference sequence). CDR3 size: 13 residues. The CDR3 sequence: CSAGTEQNQPQHF. CDR3 in DNA: TGCAGTGCCGGGACGGAGCAAAATCAGCCCCAGCATTTT.

J is TRBJ2-5 and V is TRBV6-5, with 12 bases that match TRBD1. The length of the CDR3 is 15 residues. The germline V gene has CDR1 MNHEY and CDR2 SVGAGI. V lost 4 bases to trimming and J lost 4 bases; unmatched junction nucleotides: 4. The CDR3 reads CASSLGQGALETQYF. The CDR3 bases are TGTGCCAGCAGTTTGGGACAGGGGGCTTTAGAGACCCAGTACTTC.

This clonotype was seen a handful of times. The genes are TRBV3-1 and TRBJ1-1; TRBD1 might be the D (6 bases). Germline loops: CDR1 LGHDT, CDR2 YNNKEL (reference sequence). Deletions cut 7 bases from V and 1 base from J, with 13 bases between. The CDR3 runs 14 residues. This CDR3 is CASNRGQSNTEAFF. The DNA of the CDR3 is TGTGCCAGCAACCGTGGACAGTCGAACACTGAAGCTTTCTTT.

This clonotype was seen at least ten times. The chain employs TRBV12-3 or TRBV12-4 and TRBJ2-2; tentative D call: TRBD2 (5 bases). The CDR3 runs 16 residues. The V end lost 3 bases, the J end lost 3 bases, and 14 bases lay between the germline ends. CDR3 residues: CASSLSTGRDTGELFF. The CDR3 DNA is TGTGCCAGCAGTTTGTCAACGGGAAGAGACACCGGGGAGCTGTTTTTT.

The chain has TRBV9 and TRBJ2-7, with D unclear. The V and J ends lost 3 bases and 4 bases respectively, with 11 bases between them. This CDR3 spans 13 amino acids. The V gene's germline CDR1 is SGDLS and CDR2 YYNGEE. In DNA, the CDR3 is TGTGCCAGCAGCGCCGGACCCGGTTACGAGCAGTACTTC. This codes for CASSAGPGYEQYF.

The V gene is TRBV9, the J gene TRBJ2-5, with a weak D call TRBD2 (5 bases). This CDR3 has 20 residues. Between the trimmed V and J ends, which lost 2 bases and 5 bases, there was a span of 31 bases. CDR1 and CDR2 from the germline V gene are SGDLS and YYNGEE. The CDR3, as DNA: TGTGCCAGCAGCGTTCCCTACTCCCCCTGGGTGGGAGTGTCCCTGGAGACCCAGTACTTC. Translated: CASSVPYSPWVGVSLETQYF.

The J gene is TRBJ2-2, the V gene TRBV7-9; no definite D call. Looked up from germline, CDR1 is SEHNR and CDR2 is FQNEAQ (reference sequence). The CDR3 sequence is 15 residues long. The ends were cut back, 1 base at V and 9 bases at J, with 15 bases in the middle. As DNA, the CDR3 is TGTGCCAGCAGCTTAGGTTTGGACGTGGCTCGGGAGCTGTTTTTT. It yields the protein CASSLGLDVARELFF.

This clonotype was recorded once. This chain uses TRBV5-1 with TRBJ2-1, with 11 bases that match TRBD1. The CDR3 runs to 15 residues. Per the germline V gene, CDR1 is SGHRS and CDR2 is YFSETQ. J lost 9 bases, V lost 4 bases, and 9 bases had no gene match. CDR3: CASSVGTGGRVEQFF. The CDR3 DNA is TGCGCCAGCAGCGTCGGGACAGGGGGTCGAGTTGAGCAGTTCTTC. The full variable domain, its missing parts supplied by reference TRBV5-1 and TRBJ2-1, is KAGVTQTPRYLIKTRGQQVTLSCSPISGHRSVSWYQQTPGQGLQFLFEYFSETQRNKGNFPGRFSGRQFSNSRSEMNVSTLELGDSALYLCASSVGTGGRVEQFFGPGTRLTVL.

In this sample, this clonotype turned up a few times. The chain carries TRBV6-2 or TRBV6-3 and TRBJ2-3, with D perhaps TRBD1 (6 bases). V was trimmed by 2 bases and J by 3 bases, leaving 12 bases between them. The CDR3 runs 15 residues. Germline V gene sequence: CDR1 MNHEY, CDR2 SVGEGT. The CDR3 DNA reads TGTGCCAGCAGTTACGGACAGACGAGGACAGATACGCAGTATTTT. The encoded protein is CASSYGQTRTDTQYF.

This chain uses TRBV7-8 with TRBJ2-1; possibly TRBD2 for D (7 bases). The CDR3 has 18 amino acids. V lost 4 bases to trimming and J lost 0 bases, with 19 bases between them. Germline-derived CDR1 and CDR2 are SGHVS and FQNEAQ. The CDR3 reads CASSSGGGYPLSYNEQFF. The CDR3 coding sequence is TGTGCCAGCAGCTCGGGGGGCGGGTACCCGCTCTCCTACAATGAGCAGTTCTTC.

This chain uses TRBV4-2 with TRBJ2-3; TRBD2 aligns across 7 bases. The CDR3 has 12 residues. Trimming removed 8 bases from V and 3 bases from J; junction bases left unmatched: 2. CDR1 and CDR2 from the germline V gene are LGHNA and YNFKEQ. CDR3 sequence reads: CASDSGTDTQYF. As DNA, the CDR3 is TGTGCCAGCGATAGCGGGACAGATACGCAGTATTTT.

This clonotype was picked up many times. The chain joins TRBV11-2 to TRBJ2-7; TRBD2 aligns across 9 bases. Unmatched junction bases numbered 3, after V lost 0 bases and J lost 3 bases. The CDR3 spans 15 residues. CDR1 is SGHAT and CDR2 is FQNNGV in the germline V gene. The CDR3 region has the DNA TGTGCCAGCAGCTTAGAAGCTAGCGGGGTCTACGAGCAGTACTTC. This sequence encodes CASSLEASGVYEQYF.

This clonotype has at least ten counts. V usage is TRBV9 and J usage is TRBJ1-6, with 7 bases that match TRBD1. The V gene's germline CDR1 is SGDLS and CDR2 YYNGEE. This CDR3 contains 15 residues. With V trimmed by 4 bases and J by 7 bases, 8 bases remained unmatched. In nucleotides, the CDR3 is TGTGCCAGCAGCCCCAGGACAGGCTTAAATTCACCCCTCCACTTT. This translates into CASSPRTGLNSPLHF.

The chain has TRBV11-2 and TRBJ2-5, with 11 bases lining up with TRBD2. Germline V gives CDR1 SGHAT, CDR2 FQNNGV. The CDR3 has 15 residues. Trimming took 7 bases from V and 1 from J; bases not matched to a gene: 5. For the CDR3, the DNA is TGTGCCAGCACCACACTAGCGGGGGCCCAAGAGACCCAGTACTTC. Protein product: CASTTLAGAQETQYF.

Ten or more counts support this clonotype. The V call is TRBV20-1, the J call TRBJ2-7, with D tentatively TRBD1 or TRBD2 (5 bases each). CDR3 size: 16 residues. The germline V and J ends were trimmed by 2 bases and 1 base, with 18 bases remaining between them. Germline CDR1 and CDR2: DFQATT and SNEGSKA (reference sequence). CDR3 region: CSARPLRTGASYEQYF. As DNA, the CDR3 is TGCAGTGCTAGACCATTACGAACCGGGGCGTCCTACGAGCAGTACTTC.

There are a few counts of this clonotype. V gene TRBV6-1 combines with J gene TRBJ1-6, with D possibly TRBD1 on 6 matching bases. CDR1 MNHNS and CDR2 SASEGT come from the germline V gene. This CDR3 has 15 residues. The V end was cut by 2 bases, the J end by 8 bases, with 13 bases between. Here the CDR3 DNA reads TGTGCCAGCAGTGAACGGGACACCGGCTATTCACCCCTCCACTTT. Translating it yields CASSERDTGYSPLHF.